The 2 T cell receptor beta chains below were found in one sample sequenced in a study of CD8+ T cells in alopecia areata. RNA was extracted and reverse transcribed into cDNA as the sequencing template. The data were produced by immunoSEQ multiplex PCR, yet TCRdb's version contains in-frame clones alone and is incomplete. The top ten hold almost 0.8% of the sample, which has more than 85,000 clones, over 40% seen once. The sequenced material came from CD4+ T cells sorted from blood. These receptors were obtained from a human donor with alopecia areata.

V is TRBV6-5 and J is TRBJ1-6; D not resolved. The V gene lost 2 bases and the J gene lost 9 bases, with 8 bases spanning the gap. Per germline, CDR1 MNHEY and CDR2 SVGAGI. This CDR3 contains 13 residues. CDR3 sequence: CASSYDPSSPLHF. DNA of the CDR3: TGTGCCAGCAGTTACGACCCCTCTTCACCCCTCCACTTT.

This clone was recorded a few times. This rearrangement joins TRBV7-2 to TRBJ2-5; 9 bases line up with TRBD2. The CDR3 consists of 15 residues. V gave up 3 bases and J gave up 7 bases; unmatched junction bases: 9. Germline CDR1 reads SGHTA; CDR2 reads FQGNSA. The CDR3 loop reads CASSFLSGGRGTQYF. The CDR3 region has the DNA TGTGCCAGCAGCTTCCTTAGTGGCGGGAGGGGGACCCAGTACTTC.